This T cell receptor beta chain was captured in a study of cytomegalovirus exposure and HLA in healthy donors. General study results and limits: TCR beta V- and J-gene trimming was later associated with a missense DCLRE1C variant.

The PCR was carried out with 60 Vbeta primers and 13 Jbeta primers. This table comes from immunoSEQ multiplex PCR, and its TCRdb copy is limited to in-frame clones, with some not included. Among about 160,000 clones listed, around four fifths were seen once. To note about this clone: Its antigen is unknown.

This CDR3 contains 15 residues. V lost 3 bases to trimming and J lost 4 bases; unmatched junction nucleotides: 7. Germline V CDR1 and CDR2: SGHDT, YYEEEE. What was sequenced was PBMCs. V and J are TRBV5-6 and TRBJ1-2, with 9 nucleotides matching TRBD1. This clonotype was sampled from a woman younger than 30 in good health and CMV-seronegative. DNA of the CDR3: TGTGCCAGCAGCTGGGGACAGGGCGACCTCTATGGCTACACCTTC. As protein: CASSWGQGDLYGYTF.